Presented here are 15 T cell receptor beta chains from one specimen sequenced in a study of blood T cell repertoires in COVID-19. Using immunoSEQ multiplex PCR, the repertoire was profiled, and TCRdb retains in-frame clones only, with some absent. The sample carries roughly 250,000 clones, 84% recorded once. Material: peripheral blood. All receptors derive from a man aged 45 to 65 with acute or convalescent COVID-19.

The rearrangement uses TRBV6-5 and TRBJ1-1; the match to TRBD1 covers 9 bases. The CDR3 length is 13 residues. Germline CDR1 is MNHEY and CDR2 is SVGAGI. V trimming: 6 bases; J trimming: 8 bases; junction bases outside the gene matches: 7. The CDR3 coding sequence is TGTGCCAGCAGATCAACTGGGACAGGGGAAGCTTTCTTT. Translated, it gives CASRSTGTGEAFF.

The rearrangement links TRBV6-2 or TRBV6-3 to TRBJ2-7; 7 bases agree with TRBD1. CDR1 and CDR2 from the germline V gene are MNHEY and SVGEGT. The CDR3 has 16 residues. V lost 2 bases, J lost 0 bases, and 7 bases stayed unmatched. The CDR3 reads CASSYPTDRSSYEQYF. CDR3 DNA sequence: TGTGCCAGCAGTTACCCTACGGACAGGAGCTCCTACGAGCAGTACTTC.

The chain uses TRBV19 and TRBJ1-2, with 7 bases identical to TRBD1. With 9 bases clipped from V and 1 base from J, the junction kept 8 bases outside the gene matches. The CDR3 is made up of 14 amino acids. Per germline, CDR1 LNHDA and CDR2 SQIVND (reference sequence). CDR3 amino acids: CASVGQSFNYGYTF. CDR3 in DNA: TGTGCCAGCGTGGGACAGTCGTTTAACTATGGCTACACCTTC.

This chain links TRBV5-4 with TRBJ1-2; D ambiguous. The ends were cut back, 5 bases at V and 2 bases at J, with 7 bases in the middle. Looked up from germline, CDR1 is SGHNT and CDR2 is YYREEE (reference sequence). The CDR3 extends over 12 amino acids. The CDR3 sequence is CASSRANYGYTF. CDR3 in DNA: TGTGCCAGCAGTCGAGCAAACTATGGCTACACCTTC.

This chain joins TRBV19 and TRBJ2-7; possibly TRBD2 for D (5 bases). Germline V gene data show CDR1 as LNHDA and CDR2 as SQIVND (reference sequence). The germline V and J ends were trimmed by 3 bases and 2 bases, with 11 bases remaining between them. This CDR3 region has 14 residues. The CDR3 DNA follows: TGTGCCAGTAGTATCGTGGGGAGCGCCTACGAGCAGTACTTC. Amino acid sequence: CASSIVGSAYEQYF. Full variable domain (remainder filled in from reference TRBV19 and TRBJ2-7): DGGITQSPKYLFRKEGQNVTLSCEQNLNHDAMYWYRQDPGQGLRLIYYSQIVNDFQKGDIAEGYSVSREKKESFPLTVTSAQKNPTAFYLCASSIVGSAYEQYFGPGTRLTVT.

The CDR3 sequence: CASGQGYEQYF. DNA for the CDR3: TGTGCCAGTGGACAGGGCTACGAGCAGTACTTC. V is TRBV11-2 and J is TRBJ2-7, with 8 nucleotides matching TRBD1. V gave up 9 bases and J gave up 3 bases; unmatched junction bases: 1. Germline V gene lookup returns CDR1 SGHAT and CDR2 FQNNGV. CDR3 size: 11 residues.

The V and J genes are TRBV5-5 and TRBJ1-1; weak D call: TRBD1 (6 bases). V was pared by 2 bases and J by 1 base, with 18 bases between. CDR3 length equals 17 residues. Germline loops: CDR1 SGHKS, CDR2 YYEKEE (reference sequence). The CDR3 sequence is CASSFLWVPGENTEAFF. The CDR3 nucleotides read TGTGCCAGCAGCTTCCTCTGGGTCCCAGGGGAGAACACTGAAGCTTTCTTT.

J is TRBJ2-2 and V is TRBV7-9, with 8 bases fitting TRBD2. The length of the CDR3 is 15 residues. Losses at the gene ends were 1 base for V and 7 bases for J; bases not matched to a gene: 5. CDR1 is SEHNR, CDR2 FQNEAQ, per germline (reference sequence). Here the CDR3 reads CASSLGRGAHGELFF. In DNA form, the CDR3 reads TGTGCCAGCAGCTTAGGGCGGGGGGCCCACGGGGAGCTGTTTTTT.

The chain carries TRBV3-1 (or the pseudogene TRBV3-2) and TRBJ2-2; TRBD2 might be the D (6 bases). The CDR3 covers 14 residues. Trimming took off 6 bases at V and 7 bases at J, with 15 bases between the two ends. Germline V lookup: CDR1 LGHDT, CDR2 YNNKEL (reference sequence). This CDR3 reads CASSPGSLVGELFF. The CDR3, as DNA: TGTGCCAGCAGTCCCGGGAGCCTGGTCGGGGAGCTGTTTTTT.

The chain recombines TRBV3-1 (or the pseudogene TRBV3-2) with TRBJ1-2; D possibly corresponds to TRBD1 (6 bases). CDR1 and CDR2 from the germline V gene are LGHDT and YNNKEL (reference sequence). Trimming pared 4 bases from V and 4 bases from J, leaving 13 bases between. The CDR3 totals 14 residues. The CDR3 coding sequence is TGTGCCAGCAGCCTGGGACATTCCGGCTATGGCTACACCTTC. Translation gives CASSLGHSGYGYTF.

V is TRBV10-3 and J is TRBJ2-5, with a weak D call TRBD1 (6 bases). Per the germline V gene, CDR1 is ENHRY and CDR2 is SYGVKD. V lost 1 base and J lost 7, with 16 bases in between. The CDR3 spans 15 residues. The chain's CDR3 is CAISELAGDVSTQYF. CDR3 in DNA: TGTGCCATCAGTGAGTTGGCAGGGGATGTGTCGACCCAGTACTTC.

The chain couples TRBV5-4 to TRBJ2-4; D ambiguous. The CDR3 is 12 amino acids. V was clipped by 0 bases and J by 8 bases, with 6 bases between them. From germline, CDR1 is SGHNT and CDR2 YYREEE (reference sequence). CDR3 amino acids: CASSLGRDIQYF. Here the CDR3 DNA reads TGTGCCAGCAGCTTGGGTAGAGACATTCAGTACTTC. Full variable domain (missing parts from reference TRBV5-4 and TRBJ2-4): ETGVTQSPTHLIKTRGQQVTLRCSSQSGHNTVSWYQQALGQGPQFIFQYYREEENGRGNFPPRFSGLQFPNYSSELNVNALELDDSALYLCASSLGRDIQYFGAGTRLSVL.

This chain links TRBV5-1 with TRBJ1-2, with 8 bases matching TRBD1. The J segment lost 8 bases and the V segment lost 0 bases, leaving 6 bases of the junction unmatched. Per the germline V gene, CDR1 is SGHRS and CDR2 is YFSETQ. This CDR3 region has 14 residues. CDR3 in amino acids: CASSLGDRSKGYTF. Here the CDR3 DNA reads TGCGCCAGCAGCTTGGGGGACAGGAGTAAGGGCTACACCTTC.

This clone came up once. The chain couples TRBV12-3 or TRBV12-4 to TRBJ1-2; D remains unclear. The CDR3 sequence is 12 residues long. Trimming left V 2 bases short and J 8 bases short, with 9 bases between. For the CDR3, the DNA is TGTGCCAGCAGTTTACCCCCCCGGGGCTACACCTTC. It specifies CASSLPPRGYTF.

The table lists this clone with a count of one. The chain recombines TRBV29-1 with TRBJ2-5; 7 positions match TRBD1. The V segment lost 7 bases and the J segment 2 bases; nucleotides outside the gene matches: 10. CDR3 length equals 14 residues. The V gene's germline CDR1 is SQVTM and CDR2 ANQGSEA. This CDR3 is CSAINRDRQETQYF. CDR3 coding DNA: TGCAGCGCAATTAACCGGGACAGACAAGAGACCCAGTACTTC.